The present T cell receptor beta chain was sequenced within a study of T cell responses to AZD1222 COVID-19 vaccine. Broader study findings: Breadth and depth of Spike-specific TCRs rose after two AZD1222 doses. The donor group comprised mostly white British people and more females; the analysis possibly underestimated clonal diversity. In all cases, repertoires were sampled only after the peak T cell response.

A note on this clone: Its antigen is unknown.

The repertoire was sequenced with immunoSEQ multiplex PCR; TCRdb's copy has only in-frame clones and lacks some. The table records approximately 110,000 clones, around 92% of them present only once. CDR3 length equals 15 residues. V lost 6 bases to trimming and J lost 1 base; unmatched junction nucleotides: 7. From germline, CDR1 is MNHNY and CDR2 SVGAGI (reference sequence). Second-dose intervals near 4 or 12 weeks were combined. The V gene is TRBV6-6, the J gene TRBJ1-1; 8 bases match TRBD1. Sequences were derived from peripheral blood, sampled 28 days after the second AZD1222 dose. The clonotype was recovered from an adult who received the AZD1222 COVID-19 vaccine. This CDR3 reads CASSHRQGWNTEAFF. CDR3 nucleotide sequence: TGTGCCAGCAGCCACCGACAGGGGTGGAACACTGAAGCTTTCTTT.